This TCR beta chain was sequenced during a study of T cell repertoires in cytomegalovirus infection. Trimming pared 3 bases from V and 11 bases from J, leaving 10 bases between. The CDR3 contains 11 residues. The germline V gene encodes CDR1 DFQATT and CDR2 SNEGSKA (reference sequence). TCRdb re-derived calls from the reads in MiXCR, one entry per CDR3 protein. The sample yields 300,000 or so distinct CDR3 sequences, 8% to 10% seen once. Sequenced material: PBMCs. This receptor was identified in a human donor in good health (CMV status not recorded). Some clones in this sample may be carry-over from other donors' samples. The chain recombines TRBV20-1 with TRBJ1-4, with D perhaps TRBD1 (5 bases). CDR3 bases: TGCAGTGCTAGGAAGGGGAATAAACTGTTTTTT. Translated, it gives CSARKGNKLFF.